This T cell receptor beta chain comes out of a study of Graves' ophthalmopathy and Graves' hyperthyroidism. Across the whole study: Before any treatment, peripheral blood was taken at the initial diagnosis.

This CDR3 comprises 13 residues. Germline values: CDR1 SGHRS, CDR2 YFSETQ. V lost 7 bases and J lost 0, with 10 bases in between. This clonotype appeared a few times. Reliance was placed on clinical symptoms, serum thyroxine, TRAb, thyroid ultrasound and orbital computed tomography for diagnosis. The study amplified TCR beta CDR3 regions using RNA transcripts. HTBI primers served in a first-round RT-PCR, which a second-round multiplex PCR followed. TCRdb re-called the multiplex PCR reads with MiXCR, one entry per CDR3 protein. The sample gives 300,000 to 400,000 distinct CDR3 sequences, 17% of which show up once; around 12% is in the top ten.

The TCR originated in an adult man with Graves' ophthalmopathy. The sequencing sample was made of peripheral blood. The chain employs TRBV5-1 and TRBJ1-1, with no clear D. The CDR3 spells CASGRSMNTEAFF. DNA of the CDR3: TGCGCCAGCGGACGGTCTATGAACACTGAAGCTTTCTTT.